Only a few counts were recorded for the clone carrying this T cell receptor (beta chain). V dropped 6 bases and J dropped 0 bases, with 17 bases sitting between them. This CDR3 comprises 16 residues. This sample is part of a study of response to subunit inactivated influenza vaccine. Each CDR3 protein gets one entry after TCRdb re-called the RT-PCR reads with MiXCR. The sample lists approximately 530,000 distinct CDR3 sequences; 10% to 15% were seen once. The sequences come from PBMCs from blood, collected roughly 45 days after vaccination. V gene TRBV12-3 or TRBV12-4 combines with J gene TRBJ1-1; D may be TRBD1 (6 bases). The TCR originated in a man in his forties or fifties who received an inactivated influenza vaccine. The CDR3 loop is CASSPQAGGLNTEAFF. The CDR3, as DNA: TGTGCCAGCAGCCCTCAGGCGGGGGGGCTGAACACTGAAGCTTTCTTT.